Included here is one TCR beta chain sequence, with context. The sample holds a few counts of this clonotype. This receptor's antigen is unknown. Base qualities are missing; no much larger clone stands one base away. From the cysteine through the phenylalanine, the CDR3 covers 14 amino acids. Left in the record is the CDR3 DNA by itself, 42 bases read in frame from the first base. Trimming costs V 5 bases and J 0 bases, and their ends lie 11 bases apart. CDR1 and CDR2 are read off the germline V gene (reference sequence) as DFQATT and SNEGSKA. This entry is derived from a study of response to subunit inactivated influenza vaccine listed by TCRdb under 2018. In terms of the full investigation: To follow how T cells responded to a trivalent subunit inactivated influenza vaccine, the researchers relied on deep quantitative profiling of the T cell receptor repertoire. Overall results and qualifications from the work: The authors suggested that each seasonal influenza vaccination may recruit only a limited number of new T cells.

The library was obtained by RT-PCR. For sequencing, an Illumina HiSeq 2500 was employed. Using fastp at Q25 and MiXCR, TCRdb reprocessed the public reads and kept productive beta chains. Rows are combined by CDR3 protein, so each entry shows the most common genes and DNA. This sample comprises over 800,000 distinct CDR3 sequences, about 20% of them detected only once. Roughly 10% of the sample comes from the top ten. This TCR was recovered from a man aged 45-65 years who received an inactivated influenza vaccine. Donor details come from another sample of the same person, matched by shared clones. The rearranged segments are TRBV20-1 and TRBJ1-5; the D gene assignment is ambiguous. The sample in question was PBMCs from blood, obtained about 5 days after vaccination. This receptor carries the CDR3 CSARWPYSNQPQHF. The DNA sequence is given as TGCAGTGCTCGATGGCCATATAGCAATCAGCCCCAGCATTTT.